This entry lists 24 T cell receptor beta chains sequenced from one sample in a study of T cell changes during pregnancy in multiple sclerosis. Measured with immunoSEQ multiplex PCR; TCRdb has only the in-frame clones, and not every one. This sample has nearly 25,000 clones; 85% to 90% occur once, and the top ten carry 0.7% to 0.85%. The input for sequencing was CD4+ T cells from peripheral blood mononuclear cells, taken in the first trimester of pregnancy. The receptor set was obtained from a female donor in good health, enrolled as a control in a pregnancy study.

This chain connects TRBV6-4 to TRBJ2-1, with 7 positions matching TRBD2. The ends lost 9 bases at V and 5 bases at J; junction bases unmatched: 10. The CDR3 sequence is 14 residues long. Germline V gene sequence: CDR1 MRHNA, CDR2 SNTAGT. CDR3 nucleotide sequence: TGTGCCAGTTCTATCGGGGGGAACCACAATGAGCAGTTCTTC. Residues: CASSIGGNHNEQFF.

The chain uses TRBV10-2 and TRBJ2-1; TRBD2 aligns across 11 bases. There are 15 residues in the CDR3. Per germline, CDR1 WSHSY and CDR2 SAAADI. V dropped 6 bases and J dropped 4; count of bases not matched to a gene: 5. The CDR3 nucleotides are TGCGCCAGCAGGCGTACTAGCGGGAGTTACAATGAGCAGTTCTTC. Translating it yields CASRRTSGSYNEQFF.

The chain combines TRBV7-8 with TRBJ2-1; 9 nucleotides align to TRBD1. Trimming at V came to 8 bases and at J to 4 bases, leaving 12 bases not matched to a gene. The CDR3 has 16 amino acids. Germline V gene sequence: CDR1 SGHVS, CDR2 FQNEAQ. For the CDR3, the DNA is TGTGCCAGCCGTTCACCACAGGGGGCTAATTACAATGAGCAGTTCTTC. Translation gives CASRSPQGANYNEQFF.

The V and J genes are TRBV6-5 and TRBJ2-7; 11 nucleotides agree with TRBD1. This CDR3 is 15 amino acids long. V lost 2 bases to trimming and J lost 3 bases; unmatched junction nucleotides: 3. The germline V gene encodes CDR1 MNHEY and CDR2 SVGAGI. DNA for the CDR3: TGTGCCAGCAGTTACGGGGGACAGGGGGACTACGAGCAGTACTTC. Translation gives CASSYGGQGDYEQYF.

This rearrangement joins TRBV6-6 to TRBJ2-1; D is possibly TRBD1 (6 bases). This CDR3 has 13 residues. Germline CDR1 reads MNHNY; CDR2 reads SVGAGI (reference sequence). Trimming took 10 bases from V and 10 from J, leaving 20 bases between them. Written as DNA, the CDR3 is TGTGCCACCGATTCGCAGGGGCCACGGGAGCAGTTCTTC. This codes for CATDSQGPREQFF.

The chain couples TRBV4-1 to TRBJ2-1; 8 nucleotides align to TRBD2. After removal of 3 bases from V and 7 bases from J, the junction contained 8 bases not matched to a gene. Looked up from germline, CDR1 is MGHRA and CDR2 is YSYEKL. The CDR3 loop spans 15 amino acids. The CDR3 DNA reads as TGCGCCAGCAGCCACCTCATGGTAGCGGGGAATGAGCAGTTCTTC. Translated, it gives CASSHLMVAGNEQFF.

The chain uses TRBV29-1 and TRBJ1-5, with D possibly being TRBD1 (5 bases). Germline CDR1 is SQVTM and CDR2 is ANQGSEA. This CDR3 contains 12 residues. The germline V and J ends were trimmed by 7 bases and 5 bases, with 12 bases remaining between them. This CDR3 reads CSAGARDQPQHF. The DNA of the CDR3 is TGCAGCGCCGGCGCCAGGGATCAGCCCCAGCATTTT.

This chain connects TRBV4-1 to TRBJ1-1; D gene ambiguous. CDR3 length: 16 residues. V gave up 1 base and J gave up 5 bases, with 17 bases separating them. Germline V gives CDR1 MGHRA, CDR2 YSYEKL. CDR3 loop: CASSQVDIISYTEAFF. CDR3 nucleotide sequence: TGCGCCAGCAGCCAAGTTGATATTATTTCCTATACTGAAGCTTTCTTT.

A few counts support this clone. V gene TRBV27 combines with J gene TRBJ1-1, with D perhaps matching TRBD1 (5 bases). Trimming took 6 bases from V and 5 from J, leaving 13 bases between them. CDR3 length equals 13 residues. CDR1 is MNHEY, CDR2 SMNVEV, per germline (reference sequence). CDR3 amino acids: CASRTTVRTEAFF. CDR3 coding DNA: TGTGCCAGCAGAACGACAGTTCGGACTGAAGCTTTCTTT.

This sequence joins TRBV9 and TRBJ2-3, with D possibly matching TRBD2 (5 bases). The germline V gene has CDR1 SGDLS and CDR2 YYNGEE. The V end was cut by 4 bases, the J end by 4 bases, with 13 bases between. CDR3 size: 14 residues. The CDR3 nucleotides read TGTGCCAGCAGCAATACTCGGGGAGCAGATACGCAGTATTTT. It is translated as CASSNTRGADTQYF.

This chain links TRBV7-6 with TRBJ1-2; no reliable D call. Germline lookup yields CDR1 SGHVS and CDR2 FNYEAQ. V lost 2 bases and J lost 8, with 18 bases in between. The CDR3 runs 15 residues. The CDR3 region has the DNA TGTGCCAGCAGCTTATTTGAAACCGATCGGGGAGGCTACACCTTC. Translation gives CASSLFETDRGGYTF.

This chain connects TRBV30 to TRBJ1-6; D call uncertain. The CDR3 covers 11 residues. Trimming shortened V by 0 bases and J by 12 bases, and 6 bases separated the two germline ends. CDR1 and CDR2 (germline): GTSNPN, SVGIG (reference sequence). The CDR3: CAWSVGRPLHF. The CDR3 DNA reads as TGTGCCTGGAGTGTGGGGAGACCCCTCCACTTT.

A single count supports this clone. This chain links TRBV28 with TRBJ1-3, with D unclear. Germline V gives CDR1 MDHEN, CDR2 SYDVKM. The ends were cut back, 2 bases at V and 4 bases at J, with 12 bases in the middle. The CDR3 totals 15 residues. CDR3 sequence reads: CASSLPLAAGNTIYF. In DNA form, the CDR3 reads TGTGCCAGCAGTTTACCCTTGGCCGCCGGAAACACCATATATTTT.

The V call is TRBV9, the J call TRBJ2-1; D is ambiguous. This CDR3 comprises 15 residues. V lost 0 bases, J lost 6 bases, and 13 bases lay in between. Germline loops: CDR1 SGDLS, CDR2 YYNGEE. Here the CDR3 DNA reads TGTGCCAGCAGCGTAGCCAGCCAACAGCCCAATGAGCAGTTCTTC. Protein: CASSVASQQPNEQFF.

This chain links TRBV5-1 with TRBJ1-6, with D hard to call. Looked up from germline, CDR1 is SGHRS and CDR2 is YFSETQ. This CDR3 has 16 amino acids. V was trimmed by 7 bases and J by 10 bases, leaving 24 bases between them. The CDR3 DNA reads as TGCGCCAGCTGCCCAGATGTCCCGAACCCATGGTCACCCCTCCACTTT. Translating gives CASCPDVPNPWSPLHF.

This clone was found once. V and J are TRBV9 and TRBJ2-3, with TRBD2 identical over 9 bases. The V and J ends lost 0 bases and 3 bases, in that order; junction bases with no gene match: 2. Germline CDR1 SGDLS, CDR2 YYNGEE. The CDR3 runs 15 residues. The DNA of the CDR3 is TGTGCCAGCAGCGTAGACAGCGGGAGGACAGATACGCAGTATTTT. It codes for CASSVDSGRTDTQYF.

The rearrangement uses TRBV6-1 and TRBJ1-4, with 7 bases identical to TRBD1. V dropped 7 bases and J dropped 5; count of bases not matched to a gene: 4. The CDR3 is 13 residues long. Germline V gene sequence: CDR1 MNHNS, CDR2 SASEGT. CDR3 loop: CASTPTGNEKLFF. Here the CDR3 DNA reads TGTGCCAGCACCCCGACAGGGAATGAAAAACTGTTTTTT.

In this sample, this clone turned up once. The chain couples TRBV18 to TRBJ2-5; D might be TRBD1 (5 bases). The V end lost 0 bases, the J end lost 0 bases, and 8 bases lay between the germline ends. Germline V gives CDR1 KGHSH, CDR2 LQKENI. This CDR3 is 15 amino acids long. CDR3 amino acids: CASSPPTAYQETQYF. CDR3 bases: TGTGCCAGCTCACCACCGACAGCGTACCAAGAGACCCAGTACTTC.

V and J are TRBV5-4 and TRBJ1-3; TRBD1 might be the D (6 bases). Trimming removed 7 bases at V and 2 bases at J, with 13 bases between. The CDR3 runs 14 residues. Germline CDR1 and CDR2: SGHNT and YYREEE (reference sequence). CDR3 region: CASSGWGPGNTIYF. CDR3 in DNA: TGTGCCAGCTCAGGGTGGGGGCCTGGAAACACCATATATTTT.

The chain carries TRBV30 and TRBJ2-5, with unresolved D. Per germline, CDR1 GTSNPN and CDR2 SVGIG (reference sequence). V lost 0 bases, J lost 4 bases, and 9 bases lay in between. The CDR3 runs 13 residues. The CDR3: CAWSVRLRETQYF. In DNA form, the CDR3 reads TGTGCCTGGAGTGTACGACTGAGAGAGACCCAGTACTTC.

The V and J genes are TRBV19 and TRBJ2-3, with D tentatively TRBD2 (6 bases). The CDR3 has 15 amino acids. Looked up from germline, CDR1 is LNHDA and CDR2 is SQIVND (reference sequence). The V gene lost 3 bases and the J gene lost 1 base, with 11 bases spanning the gap. CDR3: CASSIVAGRTDTQYF. The CDR3 nucleotides read TGTGCCAGTAGTATTGTGGCGGGGCGCACAGATACGCAGTATTTT. The full variable domain, with the rest looked up from reference TRBV19 and TRBJ2-3, is DGGITQSPKYLFRKEGQNVTLSCEQNLNHDAMYWYRQDPGQGLRLIYYSQIVNDFQKGDIAEGYSVSREKKESFPLTVTSAQKNPTAFYLCASSIVAGRTDTQYFGPGTRLTVL.

The chain carries TRBV6-1 and TRBJ2-5; D is perhaps TRBD1 (6 bases). This CDR3 spans 14 amino acids. In germline, CDR1 is MNHNS, CDR2 SASEGT. Trimming left V 3 bases short and J 2 bases short, with 10 bases between. CDR3: CASSDRGQQETQYF. CDR3 nucleotides: TGTGCCAGCAGTGACCGTGGACAGCAAGAGACCCAGTACTTC.

CDR3 DNA sequence: TGTGCCAGCAGCCGCCGGGCTGGCGGGAGTGGGACCGGGGAGCTGTTTTTT. Residues: CASSRRAGGSGTGELFF. The chain combines TRBV5-4 with TRBJ2-2, with 7 bases matching TRBD2. The CDR3 consists of 17 residues. V was pared by 4 bases and J by 5 bases, with 14 bases of the junction left unmatched. Germline values: CDR1 SGHNT, CDR2 YYREEE (reference sequence).

This clone was found a few times. The chain uses TRBV30 and TRBJ1-3; possible D gene TRBD1, 6 bases. CDR1 and CDR2 (germline): GTSNPN, SVGIG (reference sequence). V was pared by 0 bases and J by 2 bases, with 11 bases between. This CDR3 is 15 amino acids long. This chain's CDR3 is CAWSVQGTTGNTIYF. For the CDR3, the DNA is TGTGCCTGGAGTGTGCAGGGGACCACTGGAAACACCATATATTTT.